Listed below are T cell receptor beta chains from one sample, sequenced in a study of cytomegalovirus exposure and HLA in healthy donors. Profiling relied on immunoSEQ multiplex PCR, and the TCRdb table lists in-frame clones only, not all of them. The table lists 150,000 to 200,000 clones, approximately 88% of them singletons, with about 9.4% in the top ten. The sample taken for sequencing was PBMCs. Every receptor here comes from a man aged 25 to 45 in good health and CMV-seropositive. Each CDR3 is given with its conserved first and last residue. Not all rows give a size; the values are once, few, many and, for expanded clones, a class.

clone_size	v_call	cdr3_aa
-	TRBV7-8	CASSPLTGFANTGELFF
-	TRBV5-6	CASSPSTENGYTF
-	TRBV9	CASSSGGSTEAFF
-	TRBV7-7	CASSLDQAQETQYF
-	TRBV9	CASSPWDSFDEQYF
-	TRBV2	CASSGQQETQYF
-	TRBV5-4	CASSGTGGATEAFF
-	TRBV28	CASSFVGLDNQPQHF
-	TRBV28	CASSLSRTGGDEQFF
-	TRBV9	CASSEGGPTYNEQFF
-	TRBV30	CAWNRLFTYEQYF
-	TRBV7-9	CASTHNRQGATYGYTF
-	TRBV7-9	CASSSGDPGELFF
-	TRBV28	CATLSSNQPQHF
-	TRBV2	CASSGQGAAGANVLTF
-	TRBV30	CAWSYSGGKYEQYF
-	TRBV29-1	CSVGSGRTRSYEQYF
once	TRBV28	CASRKTGTNTEAFF
-	TRBV4-3	CASRDTDGLGGTDTQYF
once	TRBV30	CATRGGRDSGNTIYF
-	TRBV5-6	CASSFQGPGEKLFF
-	TRBV28	CASTLRGQSQHF
-	TRBV6-1	CASRKDRVWENLYF
-	TRBV28	CASSLPLWRRDTEAFF
-	TRBV28	CASSPVAGGRTDTQYF
-	TRBV6-5	CASRQDSNQPQHF
-	TRBV19	CASSPRTGSNQPQHF
-	TRBV10-1	CASSVTSGSQETQYF
-	TRBV18	CASSPYEGEAFF
-	TRBV2	CASKGLAGGPSSYEQYF
-	TRBV28	CASSSGTRSGNTIYF
-	TRBV30	CAWSQDSEQYF
-	TRBV7-4	CASSRLCSSQSRANVLTF
-	TRBV18	CASSYTGDSNTEAFF
-	TRBV5-1	CASSLGQTRNGYTF
-	TRBV5-1	CASSLDGAGTGGEQYF
-	TRBV5-3	CARSRLTGEQYF
-	TRBV29-1	CSVDRGNTEAFF
-	TRBV9	CASSAPGFGTDTQYF
-	TRBV28	CASSYTGGGVAKNIQYF
-	TRBV7-6	CASTPGTGREQYF
-	TRBV7-2	CASSLAGGNGQPQHF
once	TRBV7-6	CASSPRAYGELFF
-	TRBV18	CASSPGGVAGNTIYF
-	TRBV7-9	CASSQGRWEGPHEQYF
once	TRBV19	CASLRQGAPSEKLFF
few	TRBV4-1	CASSQGGVPPYNEQFF
-	TRBV7-8	CASSHRLTRGNTGELFF
-	TRBV2	CASSQGQGALNEQFF
-	TRBV27	CASSSAGYQVGYTF
few	TRBV5-4	CASSLVVSGSTDTQYF
-	TRBV27	CASSQSGGAADTQYF
-	TRBV11-1	CASSRTSGEQETQYF
-	TRBV18	CASADVGGTEAFF
many	TRBV18	CASSPLAGHEQFF
-	TRBV10-2	CASTLRVPIYEQYF
once	TRBV5-1	CASSSRTSGVYNEQFF